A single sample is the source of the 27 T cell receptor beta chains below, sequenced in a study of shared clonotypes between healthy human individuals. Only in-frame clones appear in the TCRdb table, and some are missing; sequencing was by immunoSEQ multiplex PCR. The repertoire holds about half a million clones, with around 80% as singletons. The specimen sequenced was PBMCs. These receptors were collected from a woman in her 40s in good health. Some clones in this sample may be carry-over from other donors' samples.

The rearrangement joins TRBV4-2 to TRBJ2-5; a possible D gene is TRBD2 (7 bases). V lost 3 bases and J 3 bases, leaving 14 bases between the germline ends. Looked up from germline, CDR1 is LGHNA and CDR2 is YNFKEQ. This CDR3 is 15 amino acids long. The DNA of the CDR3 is TGTGCCAGCAGCCAGGGGGGGCTAGGGGAAGAGACCCAGTACTTC. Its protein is CASSQGGLGEETQYF.

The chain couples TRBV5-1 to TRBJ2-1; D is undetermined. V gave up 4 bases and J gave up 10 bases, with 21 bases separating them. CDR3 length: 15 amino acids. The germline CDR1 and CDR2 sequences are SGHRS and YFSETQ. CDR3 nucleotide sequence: TGCGCCAGCAGCACGGACCCTTCGGTGGGCTACGAGCAGTTCTTC. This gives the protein CASSTDPSVGYEQFF.

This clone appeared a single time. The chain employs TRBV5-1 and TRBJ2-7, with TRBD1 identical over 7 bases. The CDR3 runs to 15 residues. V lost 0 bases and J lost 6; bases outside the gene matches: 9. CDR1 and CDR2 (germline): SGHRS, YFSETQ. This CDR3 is CASSLVGQGVGEQYF. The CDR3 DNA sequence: TGCGCCAGCAGCTTGGTCGGGCAGGGGGTGGGCGAGCAGTACTTC.

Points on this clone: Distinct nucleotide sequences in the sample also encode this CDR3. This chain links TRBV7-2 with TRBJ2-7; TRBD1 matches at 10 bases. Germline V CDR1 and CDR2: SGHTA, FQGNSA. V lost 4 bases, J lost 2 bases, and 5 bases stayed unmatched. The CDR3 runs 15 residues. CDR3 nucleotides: TGTGCCAGCAGCTCCCGGACAGGGGGGACCTACGAGCAGTACTTC. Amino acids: CASSSRTGGTYEQYF.

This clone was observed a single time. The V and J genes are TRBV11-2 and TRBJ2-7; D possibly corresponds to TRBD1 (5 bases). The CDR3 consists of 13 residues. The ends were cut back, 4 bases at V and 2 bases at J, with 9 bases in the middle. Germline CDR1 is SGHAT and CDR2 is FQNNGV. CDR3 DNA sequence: TGTGCCAGCAGCTGGGGCAGGACCTACGAGCAGTACTTC. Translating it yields CASSWGRTYEQYF.

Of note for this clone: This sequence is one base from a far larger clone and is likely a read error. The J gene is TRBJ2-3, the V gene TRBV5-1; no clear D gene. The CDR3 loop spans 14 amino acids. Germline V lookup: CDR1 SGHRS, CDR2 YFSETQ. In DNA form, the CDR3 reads TGCTCCAGCAGCGCAGCTAGTGTCGGGGATACGCAGTATTTT. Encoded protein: CSSSAASVGDTQYF.

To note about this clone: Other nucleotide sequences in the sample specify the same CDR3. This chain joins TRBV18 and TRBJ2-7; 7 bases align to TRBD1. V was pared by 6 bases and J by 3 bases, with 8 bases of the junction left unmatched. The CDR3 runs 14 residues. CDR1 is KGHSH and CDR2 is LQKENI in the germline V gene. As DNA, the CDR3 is TGTGCCAGCTCGCCGAGGACAGGACTCTACGAGCAGTACTTC. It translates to CASSPRTGLYEQYF.

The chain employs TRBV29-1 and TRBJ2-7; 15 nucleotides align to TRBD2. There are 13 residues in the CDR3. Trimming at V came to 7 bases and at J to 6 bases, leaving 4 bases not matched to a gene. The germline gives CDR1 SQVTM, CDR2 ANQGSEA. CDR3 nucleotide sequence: TGCAGCGCGGGACTAGCGGGAGGAGGCGAGCAGTACTTC. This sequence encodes CSAGLAGGGEQYF.

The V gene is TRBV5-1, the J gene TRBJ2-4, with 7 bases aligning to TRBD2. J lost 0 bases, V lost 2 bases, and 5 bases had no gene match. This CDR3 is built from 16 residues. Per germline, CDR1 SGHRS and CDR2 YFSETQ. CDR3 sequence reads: CASSFAQREAKNIQYF. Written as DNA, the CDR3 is TGCGCCAGCAGCTTCGCGCAGCGGGAAGCCAAAAACATTCAGTACTTC.

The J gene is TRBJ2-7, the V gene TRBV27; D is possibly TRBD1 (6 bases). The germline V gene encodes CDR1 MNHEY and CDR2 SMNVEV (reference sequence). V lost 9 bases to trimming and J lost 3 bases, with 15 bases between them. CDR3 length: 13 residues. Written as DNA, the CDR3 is TGTGCCAGTTCCACAGGGAACAGCTACGAGCAGTACTTC. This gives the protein CASSTGNSYEQYF.

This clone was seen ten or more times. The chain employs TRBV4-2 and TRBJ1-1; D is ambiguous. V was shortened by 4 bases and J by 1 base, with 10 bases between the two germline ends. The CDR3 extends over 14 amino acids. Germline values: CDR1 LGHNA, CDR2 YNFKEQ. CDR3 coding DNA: TGTGCCAGCAGCCTTAACCGGTGGAACACTGAAGCTTTCTTT. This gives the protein CASSLNRWNTEAFF.

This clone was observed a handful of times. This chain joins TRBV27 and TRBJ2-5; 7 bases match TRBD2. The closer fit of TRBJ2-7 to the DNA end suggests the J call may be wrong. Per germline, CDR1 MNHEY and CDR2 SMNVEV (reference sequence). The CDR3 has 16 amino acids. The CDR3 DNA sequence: TGTGCCAGCAGTTACCCATACGGCAGCGGGACCCACGAGCAGTACTTC. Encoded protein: CASSYPYGSGTHEQYF.

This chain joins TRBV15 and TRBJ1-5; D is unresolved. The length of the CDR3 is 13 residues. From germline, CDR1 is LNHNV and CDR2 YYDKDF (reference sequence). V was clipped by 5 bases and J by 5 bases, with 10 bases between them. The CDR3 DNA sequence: TGTGCCACCAGCCTAGGAGAGGATCAGCCCCAGCATTTT. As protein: CATSLGEDQPQHF.

The CDR3 sequence: CSHIRGIGTQYF. CDR3 nucleotide sequence: TGCAGCCATATTCGGGGGATCGGGACCCAGTACTTC. This chain joins TRBV29-1 and TRBJ2-5; D is possibly TRBD2 (6 bases). V gave up 8 bases and J gave up 7 bases, with 17 bases separating them. The CDR3 extends over 12 amino acids. The V gene's germline CDR1 is SQVTM and CDR2 ANQGSEA.

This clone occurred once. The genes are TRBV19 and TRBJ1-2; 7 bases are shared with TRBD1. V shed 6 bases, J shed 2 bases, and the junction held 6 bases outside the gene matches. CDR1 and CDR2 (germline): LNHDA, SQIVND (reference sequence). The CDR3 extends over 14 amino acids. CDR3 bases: TGTGCCAGTAGCCCGGGACAGATAAACTATGGCTACACCTTC. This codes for CASSPGQINYGYTF.

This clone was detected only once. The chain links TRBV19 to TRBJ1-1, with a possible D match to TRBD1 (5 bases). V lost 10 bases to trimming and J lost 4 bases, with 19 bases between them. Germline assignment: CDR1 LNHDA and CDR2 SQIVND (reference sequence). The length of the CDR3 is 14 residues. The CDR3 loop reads CATKRGSERTEAFF. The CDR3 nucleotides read TGTGCCACAAAAAGGGGCAGTGAGCGCACTGAAGCTTTCTTT.

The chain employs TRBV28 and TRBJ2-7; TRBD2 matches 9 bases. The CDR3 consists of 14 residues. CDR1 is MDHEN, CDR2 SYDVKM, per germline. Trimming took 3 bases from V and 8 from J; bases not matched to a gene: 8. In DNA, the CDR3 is TGTGCCAGCAGTTTTATAGCGGGAGAAGGGAAGCAGTACTTC. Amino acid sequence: CASSFIAGEGKQYF.

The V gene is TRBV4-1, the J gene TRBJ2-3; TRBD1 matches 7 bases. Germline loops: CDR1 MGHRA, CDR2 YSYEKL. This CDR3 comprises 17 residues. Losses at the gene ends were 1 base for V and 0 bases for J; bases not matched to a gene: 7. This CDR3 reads CASSQGPPGQSTDTQYF. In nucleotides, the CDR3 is TGCGCCAGCAGCCAAGGGCCCCCGGGACAGAGCACAGATACGCAGTATTTT.

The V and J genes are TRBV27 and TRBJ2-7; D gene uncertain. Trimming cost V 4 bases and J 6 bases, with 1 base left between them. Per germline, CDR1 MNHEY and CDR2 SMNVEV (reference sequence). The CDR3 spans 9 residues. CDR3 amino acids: CASSCEQYF. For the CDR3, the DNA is TGTGCCAGCAGTTGCGAGCAGTACTTC.

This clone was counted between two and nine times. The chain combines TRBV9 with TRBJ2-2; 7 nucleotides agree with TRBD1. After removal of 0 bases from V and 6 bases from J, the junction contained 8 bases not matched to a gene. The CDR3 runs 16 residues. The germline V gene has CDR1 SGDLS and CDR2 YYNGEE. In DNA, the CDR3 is TGTGCCAGCAGCGTAGTAGTAGGGGGCCGAGCCGGGGAGCTGTTTTTT. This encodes CASSVVVGGRAGELFF.

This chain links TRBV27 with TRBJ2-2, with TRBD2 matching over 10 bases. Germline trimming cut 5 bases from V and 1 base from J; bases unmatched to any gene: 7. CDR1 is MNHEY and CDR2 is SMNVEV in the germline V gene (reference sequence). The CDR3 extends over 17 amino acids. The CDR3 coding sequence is TGTGCCAGCAGTGTAGGACTAGCGGAAAGGAACACCGGGGAGCTGTTTTTT. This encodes CASSVGLAERNTGELFF.

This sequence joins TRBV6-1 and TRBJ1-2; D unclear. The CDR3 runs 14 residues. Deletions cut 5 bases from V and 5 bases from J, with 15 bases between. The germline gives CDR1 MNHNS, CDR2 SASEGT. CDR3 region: CASSIPGSFYGYTF. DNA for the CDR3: TGTGCCAGCAGTATTCCGGGTTCCTTTTATGGCTACACCTTC.

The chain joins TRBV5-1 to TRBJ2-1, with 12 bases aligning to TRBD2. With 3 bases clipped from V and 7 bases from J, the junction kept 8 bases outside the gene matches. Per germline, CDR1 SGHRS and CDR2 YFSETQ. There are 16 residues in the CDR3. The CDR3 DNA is TGCGCCAGCAGCTACCTCGGGACTAGCGGGTCAAATGAGCAGTTCTTC. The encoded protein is CASSYLGTSGSNEQFF.

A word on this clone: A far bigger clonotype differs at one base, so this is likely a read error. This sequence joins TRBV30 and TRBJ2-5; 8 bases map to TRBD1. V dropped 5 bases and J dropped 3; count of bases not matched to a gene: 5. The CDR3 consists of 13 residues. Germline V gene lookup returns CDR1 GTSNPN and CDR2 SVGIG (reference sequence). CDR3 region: CAWARTGKETQYF. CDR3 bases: TGTGCCTGGGCCCGGACAGGGAAAGAGACCCAGTACTTC.

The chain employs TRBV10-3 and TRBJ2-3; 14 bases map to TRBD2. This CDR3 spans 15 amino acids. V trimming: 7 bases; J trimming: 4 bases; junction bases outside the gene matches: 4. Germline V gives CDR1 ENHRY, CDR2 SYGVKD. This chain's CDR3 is CAITGLAGGADTQYF. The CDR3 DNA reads TGTGCCATCACCGGACTAGCGGGAGGTGCAGATACGCAGTATTTT.

CDR3: CASSSPGQPTDTQYF. CDR3 DNA sequence: TGTGCCAGCAGTTCCCCTGGACAGCCCACAGATACGCAGTATTTT. V gene TRBV27 combines with J gene TRBJ2-3; a weak D match, TRBD1 (6 bases). This CDR3 spans 15 amino acids. V dropped 4 bases and J dropped 2 bases, with 13 bases sitting between them. The germline V gene has CDR1 MNHEY and CDR2 SMNVEV (reference sequence).

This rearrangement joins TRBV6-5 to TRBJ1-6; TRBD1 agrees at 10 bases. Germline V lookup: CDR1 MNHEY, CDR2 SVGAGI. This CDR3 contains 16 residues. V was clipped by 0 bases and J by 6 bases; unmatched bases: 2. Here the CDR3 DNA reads TGTGCCAGCAGTTACTCTCGGGACAGGGGTAATTCACCCCTCCACTTT. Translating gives CASSYSRDRGNSPLHF.